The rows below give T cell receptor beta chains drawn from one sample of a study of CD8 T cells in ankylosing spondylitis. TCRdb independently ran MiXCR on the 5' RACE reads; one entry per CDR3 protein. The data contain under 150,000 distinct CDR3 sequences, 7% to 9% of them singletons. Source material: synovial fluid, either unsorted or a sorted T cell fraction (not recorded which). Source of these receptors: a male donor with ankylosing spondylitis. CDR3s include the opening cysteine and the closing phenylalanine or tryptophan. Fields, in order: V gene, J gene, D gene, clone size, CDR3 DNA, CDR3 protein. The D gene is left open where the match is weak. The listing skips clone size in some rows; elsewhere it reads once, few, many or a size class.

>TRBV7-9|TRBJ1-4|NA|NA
TGTGCCAGCCGAGGGGGGGGAAATGAAAAACTGTTTTTT
CASRGGGNEKLFF
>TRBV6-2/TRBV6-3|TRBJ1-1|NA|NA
TGTGCCAGCAGTTATAGTTGGGCCATGAACACTGAAGCTTTCTTT
CASSYSWAMNTEAFF
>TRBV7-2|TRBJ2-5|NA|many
TGTGCCAGCAGCTATACAGCTACCCAAGAGACCCAGTACTTC
CASSYTATQETQYF
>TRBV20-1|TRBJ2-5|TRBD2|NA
TGCAGTGCTTACATAGCGGGAGGGCCAGGAGAGACCCAGTACTTC
CSAYIAGGPGETQYF
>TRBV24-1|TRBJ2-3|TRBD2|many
TGTGCCACCAGTGCCGCTAGCGGGTGGGAGGGCACAGATACGCAGTATTTT
CATSAASGWEGTDTQYF
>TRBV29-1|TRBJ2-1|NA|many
TGCAGCGTTGATCGGGGGAGCTCCTACAATGAGCAGTTCTTC
CSVDRGSSYNEQFF
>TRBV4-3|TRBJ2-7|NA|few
TGCGCCAGCAGCCAACTGCCAGGGAGCTCCTACGAGCAGTACTTC
CASSQLPGSSYEQYF
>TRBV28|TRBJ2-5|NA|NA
TGTGCCAGCAGTTCCCAGGAGTACCAAGAGACCCAGTACTTC
CASSSQEYQETQYF
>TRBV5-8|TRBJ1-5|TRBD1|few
TGTGCCAGCAGCTTGAAGAGACAGGGGTACGATCAGCCCCAGCATTTT
CASSLKRQGYDQPQHF
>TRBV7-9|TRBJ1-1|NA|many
TGTGCCAGCAGCTATACAGTGAACACTGAAGCTTTCTTT
CASSYTVNTEAFF
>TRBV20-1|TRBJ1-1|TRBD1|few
TGCAGTGCTGGTCAGGGGGGGCGGGACACTGAAGCTTTCTTT
CSAGQGGRDTEAFF
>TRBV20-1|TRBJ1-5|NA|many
TGCAGTGCTCCCCGAGGAGGGGTGGGTGGCAATCAGCCCCAGCATTTT
CSAPRGGVGGNQPQHF
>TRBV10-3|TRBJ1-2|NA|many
TGTGCCATCAGTGAGTCGGTTGGGACTCTGGGCTACACCTTC
CAISESVGTLGYTF
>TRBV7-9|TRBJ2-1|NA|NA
TGTGCCAGCAGCTACGGACGCTTCAATGAGCAGTTCTTC
CASSYGRFNEQFF
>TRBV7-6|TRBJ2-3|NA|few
TGTGCCAGCAGCTTTATGGAGGGGGCAACAGATACGCAGTATTTT
CASSFMEGATDTQYF
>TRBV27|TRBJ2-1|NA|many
TGTGCCAGCCAAAGTCCCGGGGCCCTCTCCTACAATGAGCAGTTCTTC
CASQSPGALSYNEQFF
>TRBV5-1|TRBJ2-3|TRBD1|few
TGCGCCAGCAGCTTTTTCGGCAGGGGGCCAGATACGCAGTATTTT
CASSFFGRGPDTQYF
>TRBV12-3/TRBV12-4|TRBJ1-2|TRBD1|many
TGTGCCAGCAGTTTAACCCAGGGGGTAGGCTACACCTTC
CASSLTQGVGYTF
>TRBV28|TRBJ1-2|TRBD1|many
TGTGCCAGCAATACAGGGGGCGCCGGGTATGGCTACACCTTC
CASNTGGAGYGYTF
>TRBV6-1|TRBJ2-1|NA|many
TGTGCCAGCAGTGAAGGGCCCGGGGATTACAATGAGCAGTTCTTC
CASSEGPGDYNEQFF
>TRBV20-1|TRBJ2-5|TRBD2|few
TGCAGTGCTAGTGGCGTAGCGGGGTACCAAGAGACCCAGTACTTC
CSASGVAGYQETQYF
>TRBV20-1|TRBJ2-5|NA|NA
TGCAGTGCTAGAAGGCGCCAAGAGACCCAGTACTTC
CSARRRQETQYF
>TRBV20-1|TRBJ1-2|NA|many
TGCAGTGCCCCAGGACCTTGGGATACCTATGGCTACACCTTC
CSAPGPWDTYGYTF
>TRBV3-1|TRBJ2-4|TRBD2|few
TGTGCCAGCAGCCAAGAGGCTAGCGGGAGAGTCATTCAGTACTTC
CASSQEASGRVIQYF
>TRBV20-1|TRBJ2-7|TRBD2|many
TGCAGTGCACTAGGGGGTAGCGGGAGACACTTCAACGAGCAGTACTTC
CSALGGSGRHFNEQYF
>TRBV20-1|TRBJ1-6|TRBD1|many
TGCAGTGCGCAGGACAGGGCCGATAATTCACCCCTCCACTTT
CSAQDRADNSPLHF
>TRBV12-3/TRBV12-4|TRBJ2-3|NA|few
TGTGCCAGCAGTCCCGCCCGTCCCGGAGATACGCAGTATTTT
CASSPARPGDTQYF
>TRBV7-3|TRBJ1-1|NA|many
TGTGCCAGCAGCTCTGTGGGGGTAATGAACACTGAAGCTTTCTTT
CASSSVGVMNTEAFF
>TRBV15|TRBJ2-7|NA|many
TGTGCCACCAGCTTTACATTATCGGGCGAGCAGTACTTC
CATSFTLSGEQYF
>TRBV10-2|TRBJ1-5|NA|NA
TGCGCCAGCAGTGAGTTGGGTGGAGGAAATCAGCCCCAGCATTTT
CASSELGGGNQPQHF
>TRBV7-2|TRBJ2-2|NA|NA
TGTGCCAGCAGCTTAGCGGGAACTAACACCGGGGAGCTGCTTTTT
CASSLAGTNTGELLF
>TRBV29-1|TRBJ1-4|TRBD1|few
TGCAGCGTTGCACAGGGGGATCTTAAACTGTTTTTT
CSVAQGDLKLFF
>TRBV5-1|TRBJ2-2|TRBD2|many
TGCGCCAGCAGCCGGACTAGCGGGAGTTTAATGGGAAACACCGGGGAGCTGTTTTTT
CASSRTSGSLMGNTGELFF
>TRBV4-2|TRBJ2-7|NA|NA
TGTGCCAGCAGCCCGCGGGAAGCGGAGGTCTACGAGCAGTACTTC
CASSPREAEVYEQYF
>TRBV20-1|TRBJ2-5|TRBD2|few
TGCAGTGCTAGGGAAGGACTAGCAGAGACCCAGTACTTC
CSAREGLAETQYF
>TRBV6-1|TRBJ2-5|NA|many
TGTGCCAGCACCTACAGGAGGGGCCGGGAGACCCAGTACTTC
CASTYRRGRETQYF
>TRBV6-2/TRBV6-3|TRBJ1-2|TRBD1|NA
TGTGCCAGCAGTTTACCCGGGACAGGGTACTATGGCTACACCTTC
CASSLPGTGYYGYTF
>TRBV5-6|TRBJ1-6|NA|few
TGTGCCAGCAGCCGGACCCTCAATTCACCCCTCCACTTT
CASSRTLNSPLHF
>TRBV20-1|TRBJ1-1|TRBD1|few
TGCAGTGCTAGATTCGGGACAGGGGTAAAAGAAGCTTTCTTT
CSARFGTGVKEAFF
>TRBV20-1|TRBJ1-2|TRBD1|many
TGCAGTGCTAAATGGCAGGGGGCCGGCTATGGCTACACCTTC
CSAKWQGAGYGYTF
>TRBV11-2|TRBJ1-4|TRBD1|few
TGTGCCAGCAGCTTATTCCCGGGACAGGGCCTCTCAACTAATGAAAAACTGTTTTTT
CASSLFPGQGLSTNEKLFF
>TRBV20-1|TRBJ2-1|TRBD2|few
TGCAGTGCTAGAGACCTAGCGGGACCCTACAATGAGCAGTTCTTC
CSARDLAGPYNEQFF
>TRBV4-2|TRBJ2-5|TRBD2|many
TGTGCCAGCAGCCAAGCTATGCTAGCGGACCAAGAGACCCAGTACTTC
CASSQAMLADQETQYF
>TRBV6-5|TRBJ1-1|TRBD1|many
TGTGCCAGCAGTTACCAGGGGACAGGGAACACTGAAGCTTTCTTT
CASSYQGTGNTEAFF
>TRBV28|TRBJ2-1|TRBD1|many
TGTGCCAGCAGCAGACCGGGACAGACCGTCAATGAGCAGTTCTTC
CASSRPGQTVNEQFF
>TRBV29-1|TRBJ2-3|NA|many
TGCAGCGCAAGGAAAGGAAGCACAGATACGCAGTATTTT
CSARKGSTDTQYF
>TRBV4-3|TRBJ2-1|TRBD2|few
TGCGCCAGCAGCCACGCGGGACTAGCGGTGGGGAATGAGCAGTTCTTC
CASSHAGLAVGNEQFF
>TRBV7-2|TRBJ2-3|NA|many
TGTGCCAGCAGCCCAATAGTGGGCACAGATACGCAGTATTTT
CASSPIVGTDTQYF
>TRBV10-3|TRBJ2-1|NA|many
TGTGCCATCAGTGAGTCAGGGCTAGCTATCGAGCAGTTCTTC
CAISESGLAIEQFF
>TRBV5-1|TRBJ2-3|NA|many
TGCGCCAGCAGCTTGGTTAGCCCCTCTAGCACAGATACGCAGTATTTT
CASSLVSPSSTDTQYF
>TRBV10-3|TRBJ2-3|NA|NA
TGTGCCATCAAGGGGGGATGGGGCGCAGATACGCAGTATTTT
CAIKGGWGADTQYF
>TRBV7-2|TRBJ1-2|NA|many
TGTGCCAGCAGCTTAGAATGGGCTCAGAGGGATGGCTACACCTTC
CASSLEWAQRDGYTF
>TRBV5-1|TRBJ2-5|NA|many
TGCGCCAGCAGCTTGACGGGACCAGGAGAGACCCAGTACTTC
CASSLTGPGETQYF
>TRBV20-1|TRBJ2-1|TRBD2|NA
TGCAGTGTCATTAGCGGGACTTCTTACAATGAGCAGTTCTTC
CSVISGTSYNEQFF